This T cell receptor beta chain appears in the sequencing data of a study of STAT5B mutations in CD4+ large granular lymphocyte leukemia. In the study overall: Healthy donors showed HLA-associated enrichment of the CDR3 'QG' motif. General study results and limits: Top patient clones used TRBV06 genes more often: 8/27 versus 2/35 in controls.

Turning to this clone: Its antigen is as yet unknown.

Sequencing was at survey level. Sequenced by immunoSEQ multiplex PCR; TCRdb stores in-frame clones only, minus some. The data hold around 30,000 clones, with over 60% observed a single time. Buffy coats from healthy blood donors served as controls. The CDR3 is made up of 16 amino acids. The germline CDR1 and CDR2 sequences are SGHVS and FNYEAQ. The trim removed 4 bases at V and 10 bases at J, leaving 10 bases unmatched. The chain joins TRBV7-6 to TRBJ2-2, with 12 nucleotides matching TRBD2. This sequence was found in a human donor in good health. The sequencing sample was made of CD4+ T cells from blood buffy coats. DNA of the CDR3: TGTGCCAGCAGCTCCCCTAGCGGGGGGGGTCGTGCGGAGCTGTTTTTT. Amino acid sequence: CASSSPSGGGRAELFF.